Presented here are 28 T cell receptor beta chains from one specimen sequenced in a study of post-analysis software for immune sequencing data. General study results and limits: With TRBV5-6, TRBV5-1 and TRBV20-1 included, a handful of TRBV segments were more frequent in patients than in controls.

cDNA libraries for TCR beta contained unique molecular identifiers. TCRdb reprocessed the PCR reads via MiXCR and lists one record per CDR3 protein. The sample lists 700,000 to 900,000 distinct CDR3 sequences; 40% to 55% were seen once. These TCRs' antigens remain unknown. Material: blood. The receptors shown here come from a girl aged 5-17 years with multiple sclerosis.

This clonotype was counted only a few times. The CDR3 sequence: CAISEAQSPPLHF. CDR3 in DNA: TGTGCCATCAGTGAGGCACAGTCACCGCCCCTCCACTTT. The chain uses TRBV10-3 and TRBJ1-6, with D unresolved. CDR3 length: 13 amino acids. CDR1 is ENHRY, CDR2 SYGVKD, per germline. Between the trimmed V and J ends, which lost 2 bases and 13 bases, there was a span of 12 bases.

This clonotype was counted between two and nine times. The chain has TRBV20-1 and TRBJ2-1; possibly TRBD2 for D (7 bases). Germline CDR1 is DFQATT and CDR2 is SNEGSKA (reference sequence). The CDR3 covers 12 residues. V shed 6 bases and J shed 9 bases, with 15 bases lying between them. The CDR3, as DNA: TGCAGTGCGGGAGGGCAAGGGGGTGAGCAGTTCTTC. Amino acid sequence: CSAGGQGGEQFF.

The gene calls are TRBV12-3 or TRBV12-4 and TRBJ1-1; 7 nucleotides match TRBD1. V lost 6 bases, J lost 11 bases, and 12 bases stayed unmatched. This CDR3 is built from 13 residues. The CDR3 bases are TGTGCCAGCAGCCCCGAGACAGGGCCGCCGGCTTTCTTT. Translation gives CASSPETGPPAFF.

V usage is TRBV9 and J usage is TRBJ1-1; possible D gene TRBD1, 6 bases. Trimming shortened V by 4 bases and J by 0 bases, and 13 bases separated the two germline ends. Germline lookup yields CDR1 SGDLS and CDR2 YYNGEE. The CDR3 consists of 15 residues. CDR3 DNA: TGTGCCAGCAGCCCCCAGGGGACCATGAACACTGAAGCTTTCTTT. This gives the protein CASSPQGTMNTEAFF.

The chain links TRBV10-3 to TRBJ1-5; D is uncertain. From germline, CDR1 is ENHRY and CDR2 SYGVKD. The CDR3 sequence is 13 residues long. The germline V and J ends were trimmed by 2 bases and 5 bases, with 7 bases remaining between them. This chain's CDR3 is CAISEVGDQPQHF. The CDR3 DNA is TGTGCCATCAGTGAGGTTGGAGATCAGCCCCAGCATTTT.

A single count supports this clonotype. The V gene is TRBV20-1, the J gene TRBJ2-1; 16 nucleotides align to TRBD2. CDR3 size: 15 residues. The V gene's germline CDR1 is DFQATT and CDR2 SNEGSKA (reference sequence). The ends lost 3 bases at V and 10 bases at J; junction bases unmatched: 6. The CDR3 spells CSARGTSGRVWEQFF. CDR3 sequence (DNA): TGCAGTGCTAGGGGGACTAGCGGGAGGGTGTGGGAGCAGTTCTTC.

The gene calls are TRBV20-1 and TRBJ2-3, with TRBD2 matching 15 bases. The germline CDR1 and CDR2 sequences are DFQATT and SNEGSKA (reference sequence). V gave up 3 bases and J gave up 6 bases; unmatched junction bases: 1. CDR3 size: 14 residues. CDR3 protein: CSASGLAGGDTQYF. CDR3 DNA: TGCAGTGCTAGTGGACTAGCGGGAGGGGATACGCAGTATTTT.

For this clonotype: Germline and junction disagree at one end, which may indicate a read error. The chain has TRBV7-3 and TRBJ2-7, with TRBD1 as a possible D gene (5 bases). CDR1 and CDR2 (germline): SGHTA, FQGTGA. This CDR3 spans 17 amino acids. The DNA for the CDR3 is TGTGCCAGCAGCTCCTACCTAACAGGAAGCTCGCCCTACGAGCACTACTTC. Amino acid sequence: CASSSYLTGSSPYEHYF.

The chain recombines TRBV27 with TRBJ2-1; 8 bases fit TRBD2. V lost 5 bases and J lost 3; bases outside the gene matches: 12. This CDR3 is 17 amino acids long. The germline CDR1 and CDR2 sequences are MNHEY and SMNVEV (reference sequence). The CDR3 nucleotides read TGTGCCAGCAGTACCCGGGAGGGACCAACTGGCTACAATGAGCAGTTCTTC. Its protein product is CASSTREGPTGYNEQFF.

This clonotype has more than one count but fewer than ten. V and J are TRBV10-3 and TRBJ2-7; D tentatively reads TRBD1 or TRBD2 (5 bases each). The V end was cut by 8 bases, the J end by 4 bases, with 15 bases between. Germline values: CDR1 ENHRY, CDR2 SYGVKD. The CDR3 length is 13 residues. The CDR3 spells CAIPGLGIYEQYF. In DNA, the CDR3 is TGTGCCATCCCAGGGCTCGGGATATACGAGCAGTACTTC.

This clonotype was seen many times. This chain uses TRBV12-3 or TRBV12-4 with TRBJ1-2; D gene ambiguous. The CDR3 consists of 14 residues. Trimming cost V 4 bases and J 8 bases, with 17 bases left between them. This chain's CDR3 is CASSSLDPTRGYTF. The CDR3 nucleotides read TGTGCCAGCAGTTCCCTCGACCCTACCAGAGGCTACACCTTC.

The rearrangement links TRBV14 to TRBJ2-1; TRBD2 is a possible D gene (5 bases). Germline V gene sequence: CDR1 SGHDN, CDR2 FVKESK. V lost 1 base and J lost 1, with 11 bases in between. This CDR3 has 16 amino acids. CDR3 sequence (DNA): TGTGCCAGCAGCCAAGTCTGGGGAGCTTCCTACAATGAGCAGTTCTTC. It encodes CASSQVWGASYNEQFF.

This chain joins TRBV6-1 and TRBJ2-3, with D tentatively TRBD2 (6 bases). Germline CDR1 and CDR2: MNHNS and SASEGT. The CDR3 spans 18 residues. Trimming took off 3 bases at V and 0 bases at J, with 19 bases between the two ends. This CDR3 is CASSERRGPAASTDTQYF. The CDR3 DNA reads as TGTGCCAGCAGTGAGAGGAGGGGTCCAGCGGCTAGCACAGATACGCAGTATTTT.

The V call is TRBV3-1, the J call TRBJ2-5; D not resolved. Deletions cut 0 bases from V and 2 bases from J, with 7 bases between. Per germline, CDR1 LGHDT and CDR2 YNNKEL (reference sequence). The CDR3 runs to 14 residues. As DNA, the CDR3 is TGTGCCAGCAGCCAAGAAAACGATCAAGAGACCCAGTACTTC. Amino acids: CASSQENDQETQYF.

The rearrangement links TRBV5-1 to TRBJ2-7, with D tentatively TRBD1 (5 bases). Germline V gene lookup returns CDR1 SGHRS and CDR2 YFSETQ. The CDR3 contains 15 residues. V was trimmed by 1 base and J by 3 bases, leaving 14 bases between them. In DNA, the CDR3 is TGCGCCAGCAGCTTGCGAGGTACAGGTGGCTACGAGCAGTACTTC. It codes for CASSLRGTGGYEQYF.

On this clonotype: One base away lies a much larger clone, so this may be a sequencing read error. For the CDR3, the DNA is TGTGCCACCAGCGGAGTCTCCGGGATTGGCTACACCTTC. As protein: CATSGVSGIGYTF. The rearrangement uses TRBV15 and TRBJ1-2, with D unclear. This CDR3 has 13 amino acids. Trimming pared 5 bases from V and 7 bases from J, leaving 14 bases between. Per germline, CDR1 LNHNV and CDR2 YYDKDF (reference sequence).

The V call is TRBV3-1, the J call TRBJ2-3, with D possibly matching TRBD2 (5 bases). The V end lost 0 bases, the J end lost 0 bases, and 10 bases lay between the germline ends. The CDR3 has 16 amino acids. Germline CDR1 reads LGHDT; CDR2 reads YNNKEL (reference sequence). This chain's CDR3 is CASSQDEGGSTDTQYF. CDR3 in DNA: TGTGCCAGCAGCCAAGATGAAGGCGGGAGCACAGATACGCAGTATTTT.

This clonotype was counted between two and nine times. The gene calls are TRBV9 and TRBJ2-7; D assignment may be TRBD1 or TRBD2 (5 bases each). This CDR3 contains 14 residues. Trimming left V 3 bases short and J 3 bases short, with 13 bases between. CDR1 and CDR2 (germline): SGDLS, YYNGEE. The CDR3 protein is CASSADIGGYEQYF. CDR3 nucleotides: TGTGCCAGCAGCGCTGACATTGGGGGCTACGAGCAGTACTTC.

This clonotype was detected a few times. The genes are TRBV28 and TRBJ2-7, with a weak D call TRBD1 (5 bases). The CDR3 extends over 14 amino acids. CDR1 MDHEN and CDR2 SYDVKM come from the germline V gene. V lost 3 bases and J 5 bases, leaving 14 bases between the germline ends. The CDR3 loop is CASSFPGRVHEQYF. The CDR3 nucleotides are TGTGCCAGCAGTTTCCCGGGCAGGGTCCACGAGCAGTACTTC.

The V and J genes are TRBV11-2 and TRBJ2-7; 9 bases match TRBD1. J lost 2 bases, V lost 3 bases, and 8 bases had no gene match. Germline values: CDR1 SGHAT, CDR2 FQNNGV. This CDR3 has 16 residues. CDR3 region: CASSFLRDRAPYEQYF. DNA for the CDR3: TGTGCCAGCAGCTTCTTGAGGGACAGGGCCCCCTACGAGCAGTACTTC. The full variable domain, rest sourced from reference TRBV11-2 and TRBJ2-7, is EAGVAQSPRYKIIEKRQSVAFWCNPISGHATLYWYQQILGQGPKLLIQFQNNGVVDDSQLPKDRFSAERLKGVDSTLKIQPAKLEDSAVYLCASSFLRDRAPYEQYFGPGTRLTVT.

The sample holds a few counts of this clonotype. V is TRBV5-1 and J is TRBJ2-1; 8 bases agree with TRBD2. The CDR3 runs to 16 residues. V dropped 2 bases and J dropped 5; count of bases not matched to a gene: 9. CDR1 and CDR2 from the germline V gene are SGHRS and YFSETQ. Here the CDR3 DNA reads TGCGCCAGCAGCTTTCGAGCGGGAGCGCAGAACAATGAGCAGTTCTTC. Its protein is CASSFRAGAQNNEQFF. Full variable domain (outside the CDR3, taken from reference TRBV5-1 and TRBJ2-1): KAGVTQTPRYLIKTRGQQVTLSCSPISGHRSVSWYQQTPGQGLQFLFEYFSETQRNKGNFPGRFSGRQFSNSRSEMNVSTLELGDSALYLCASSFRAGAQNNEQFFGPGTRLTVL.

The V gene is TRBV20-1, the J gene TRBJ2-7, with D possibly being TRBD1 (6 bases). The CDR3 extends over 13 amino acids. The V and J ends lost 1 base and 2 bases respectively, with 9 bases between them. Germline-derived CDR1 and CDR2 are DFQATT and SNEGSKA (reference sequence). CDR3 sequence reads: CSARGTVPYEQYF. For the CDR3, the DNA is TGCAGTGCTAGAGGGACAGTCCCCTACGAGCAGTACTTC.

J is TRBJ2-7 and V is TRBV3-1; 12 bases map to TRBD1. The trim removed 3 bases at V and 5 bases at J, leaving 2 bases unmatched. The germline V gene has CDR1 LGHDT and CDR2 YNNKEL (reference sequence). The CDR3 runs to 14 residues. The CDR3: CASSHGTGGHEQYF. The CDR3 coding sequence is TGTGCCAGCAGCCATGGGACAGGGGGCCACGAGCAGTACTTC.

V usage is TRBV12-3 or TRBV12-4 and J usage is TRBJ2-7; a possible D gene is TRBD1 (6 bases). This CDR3 comprises 14 residues. The germline V and J ends were trimmed by 4 bases and 2 bases, with 12 bases remaining between them. CDR3 amino acids: CASSWETGAYEQYF. The CDR3 DNA sequence: TGTGCCAGCAGTTGGGAGACAGGTGCCTACGAGCAGTACTTC.

This clonotype was seen once. This chain links TRBV4-3 with TRBJ2-7; 7 nucleotides agree with TRBD2. J gave up 4 bases and V 2 bases, and 20 bases lay outside the gene matches. Per germline, CDR1 LGHNA and CDR2 YSLEER. The CDR3 contains 19 residues. CDR3: CASSQPGGGSPRVVYEQYF. As DNA, the CDR3 is TGCGCCAGCAGCCAACCAGGAGGCGGGAGCCCACGAGTTGTGTACGAGCAGTACTTC.

This chain links TRBV20-1 with TRBJ2-1, with TRBD2 identical over 11 bases. The CDR3 has 15 residues. Looked up from germline, CDR1 is DFQATT and CDR2 is SNEGSKA (reference sequence). The DNA of the CDR3 is TGCAGGCCAAAACTGAGACTAGCGGGGTACAATGAGCAGTTCTTC. The encoded protein is CRPKLRLAGYNEQFF.

In nucleotides, the CDR3 is TGTGCCAGCAGCTTAAGTCCTACTAGCGGGAGACGAAGTGAGCAGTTCTTC. As protein: CASSLSPTSGRRSEQFF. The V call is TRBV7-3, the J call TRBJ2-1; the match to TRBD2 covers 11 bases. The germline gives CDR1 SGHTA, CDR2 FQGTGA. CDR3 size: 17 residues. The ends lost 1 base at V and 9 bases at J; junction bases unmatched: 11.

The genes are TRBV12-3 or TRBV12-4 and TRBJ2-1, with D hard to call. This CDR3 region has 15 residues. Trimming pared 6 bases from V and 2 bases from J, leaving 14 bases between. CDR3 DNA: TGTGCCAGCAGCTACAGTCGTGGGCCCTACAATGAGCAGTTCTTC. It specifies CASSYSRGPYNEQFF.